One sample yielded the 9 T cell receptor beta chains listed below, sequenced in a study of T cell responses to AZD1222 COVID-19 vaccine. This table comes from immunoSEQ multiplex PCR, and its TCRdb copy is limited to in-frame clones, with some not included. This sample has some 250,000 clones, with around 93% found just once. Specimen: peripheral blood, collected 28 days after the second AZD1222 dose. The receptors originated from an adult who received the AZD1222 COVID-19 vaccine.

This chain joins TRBV12-3 or TRBV12-4 and TRBJ1-5; weak D call: TRBD1 (5 bases). V dropped 8 bases and J dropped 5 bases, with 10 bases sitting between them. The CDR3 spans 12 residues. The CDR3 region is CASALGDQPQHF. CDR3 coding DNA: TGTGCCAGCGCACTGGGGGATCAGCCCCAGCATTTT.

This clone appeared once. J is TRBJ2-1 and V is TRBV7-8; possibly TRBD2 for D (6 bases). CDR1 and CDR2 (germline): SGHVS, FQNEAQ. This CDR3 spans 14 amino acids. Trimming took off 5 bases at V and 9 bases at J, with 17 bases between the two ends. The CDR3 reads CASSRGLSLREQFF. CDR3 bases: TGTGCCAGCAGCCGCGGACTATCATTGCGTGAGCAGTTCTTC.

The chain links TRBV28 to TRBJ1-4; D is unclear. This CDR3 comprises 13 residues. In germline, CDR1 is MDHEN, CDR2 SYDVKM. The ends were cut back, 2 bases at V and 8 bases at J, with 9 bases in the middle. The CDR3 region has the DNA TGTGCCAGCAGTTTAATTGCGGAGGAAAAACTGTTTTTT. The encoded protein is CASSLIAEEKLFF.

This sequence joins TRBV28 and TRBJ2-7, with 7 bases that match TRBD1. The CDR3 contains 15 residues. After removal of 4 bases from V and 2 bases from J, the junction contained 8 bases not matched to a gene. The V gene's germline CDR1 is MDHEN and CDR2 SYDVKM. The CDR3 loop is CASSSQSDRAYEQYF. CDR3 DNA sequence: TGTGCCAGCAGTTCCCAGTCAGACAGGGCCTACGAGCAGTACTTC.

The chain combines TRBV18 with TRBJ1-3; D remains unclear. The CDR3 spans 14 residues. CDR1 is KGHSH, CDR2 LQKENI, per germline. The germline V and J ends were trimmed by 3 bases and 0 bases, with 6 bases remaining between them. The CDR3 DNA is TGTGCCAGCTCACCGGGGAGCTCTGGAAACACCATATATTTT. Translating gives CASSPGSSGNTIYF.

V gene TRBV5-4 combines with J gene TRBJ2-3; 10 bases map to TRBD2. CDR1 and CDR2 from the germline V gene are SGHNT and YYREEE (reference sequence). The CDR3 has 17 amino acids. V was clipped by 2 bases and J by 3 bases; unmatched bases: 9. The CDR3 DNA reads TGTGCCAGCAGCTTTCGGCTAGCGGGAGCGAGAACAGATACGCAGTATTTT. Translating it yields CASSFRLAGARTDTQYF.

CDR3 nucleotide sequence: TGTGCCAGCAGCAAAAGGCGGGGGCTAGCCAGTTACGAGCAGTACTTC. This translates into CASSKRRGLASYEQYF. The chain joins TRBV21-1 to TRBJ2-7; TRBD2 is the table's D call and was not checked against the DNA. TRBV21-1 is annotated as a pseudogene. This CDR3 is built from 16 residues.

This rearrangement joins TRBV7-9 to TRBJ2-5; 10 bases are a match to TRBD1. J lost 5 bases, V lost 5 bases, and 5 bases had no gene match. Germline V lookup: CDR1 SEHNR, CDR2 FQNEAQ (reference sequence). The CDR3 is 14 amino acids. The CDR3 DNA reads as TGTGCCAGCAGCACGGACAGGGGGGGCGAGACCCAGTACTTC. This encodes CASSTDRGGETQYF.

This clone was counted a single time. This chain links TRBV2 with TRBJ1-5; 8 bases match TRBD1. The CDR3 is 14 residues long. V gave up 6 bases and J gave up 1 base; unmatched junction bases: 2. Per the germline V gene, CDR1 is SNHLY and CDR2 is FYNNEI. The CDR3 sequence is CASRQGGSNQPQHF. The DNA for the CDR3 is TGTGCCAGCAGACAGGGGGGGAGCAATCAGCCCCAGCATTTT.